What follows are 20 T cell receptor beta chains derived from one specimen sequenced in a study of OX40 agonist ivuxolimab in advanced cancers. Measured with immunoSEQ multiplex PCR; TCRdb has only the in-frame clones, and not every one. The top ten clones hold roughly 1% of a sample with some 130,000 clones, roughly 91% of them seen once. Sequences were derived from CD4+ or CD8+ T cells sorted from blood, sampled in a trial of the OX40 agonist ivuxolimab. These receptors came from an adult with an advanced solid tumor such as melanoma, head and neck, liver or kidney cancer.

This chain connects TRBV7-2 to TRBJ1-1; D is possibly TRBD1 (6 bases). The germline V gene has CDR1 SGHTA and CDR2 FQGNSA. This CDR3 is 14 amino acids long. V lost 5 bases and J lost 1, with 11 bases in between. The CDR3: CASSQGHGNTEAFF. For the CDR3, the DNA is TGTGCCAGCAGCCAGGGACATGGGAACACTGAAGCTTTCTTT.

The CDR3 DNA sequence: TGTGCCAGCAGCTTGGGGGATAAAAGGTTGGCGGTGGTCTCCTACGAGCAGTACTTC. Its protein product is CASSLGDKRLAVVSYEQYF. The rearrangement joins TRBV5-4 to TRBJ2-7; D uncertain. CDR1 and CDR2 (germline): SGHNT, YYREEE (reference sequence). This CDR3 has 19 amino acids. Trimming pared 0 bases from V and 0 bases from J, leaving 22 bases between. Based on the CDR3 plus reference TRBV5-4 and TRBJ2-7, the full variable domain is ETGVTQSPTHLIKTRGQQVTLRCSSQSGHNTVSWYQQALGQGPQFIFQYYREEENGRGNFPPRFSGLQFPNYSSELNVNALELDDSALYLCASSLGDKRLAVVSYEQYFGPGTRLTVT.

This clone was seen a single time. The V and J genes are TRBV9 and TRBJ2-2; D remains unclear. V lost 0 bases to trimming and J lost 7 bases, with 13 bases between them. Germline-derived CDR1 and CDR2 are SGDLS and YYNGEE. This CDR3 comprises 15 residues. Here the CDR3 DNA reads TGTGCCAGCAGCGTAGCTCCGACCCTAGACGGGGAGCTGTTTTTT. It is translated as CASSVAPTLDGELFF. Complete variable domain (other parts from reference TRBV9 and TRBJ2-2): DSGVTQTPKHLITATGQRVTLRCSPRSGDLSVYWYQQSLDQGLQFLIQYYNGEERAKGNILERFSAQQFPDLHSELNLSSLELGDSALYFCASSVAPTLDGELFFGEGSRLTVL.

The chain employs TRBV7-9 and TRBJ1-1; D unclear. Looked up from germline, CDR1 is SEHNR and CDR2 is FQNEAQ (reference sequence). V gave up 6 bases and J gave up 4 bases, with 15 bases separating them. CDR3 length: 14 residues. CDR3 in DNA: TGTGCCAGCAGAGCGACGCTTACGAGCACTGAAGCTTTCTTT. Protein sequence: CASRATLTSTEAFF. Variable domain in full (rest from reference TRBV7-9 and TRBJ1-1): DTGVSQNPRHKITKRGQNVTFRCDPISEHNRLYWYRQTLGQGPEFLTYFQNEAQLEKSRLLSDRFSAERPKGSFSTLEIQRTEQGDSAMYLCASRATLTSTEAFFGQGTRLTVV.

The chain joins TRBV2 to TRBJ1-2; D possibly corresponds to TRBD1 (5 bases). V lost 1 base and J 6 bases, leaving 12 bases between the germline ends. The CDR3 consists of 14 residues. Germline V gene data show CDR1 as SNHLY and CDR2 as FYNNEI. Here the CDR3 DNA reads TGTGCCAGCAGTGAAGGGGGCGGCAGGGATGGCTACACCTTC. Translated, it gives CASSEGGGRDGYTF.

The rearrangement joins TRBV19 to TRBJ2-6; D is possibly TRBD2 (5 bases). The germline gives CDR1 LNHDA, CDR2 SQIVND (reference sequence). Between the trimmed V and J ends, which lost 7 bases and 2 bases, there was a span of 18 bases. This CDR3 contains 17 residues. The CDR3 loop reads CASKERAGGPGANVLTF. For the CDR3, the DNA is TGTGCCAGTAAGGAGAGGGCAGGCGGACCTGGGGCCAACGTCCTGACTTTC.

The V call is TRBV11-2, the J call TRBJ1-5, with D hard to call. The CDR3 runs to 13 residues. Trimming took 0 bases from V and 7 from J, leaving 7 bases between them. Germline lookup yields CDR1 SGHAT and CDR2 FQNNGV. CDR3 DNA: TGTGCCAGCAGCTTAGAAGGCGTCCAGCCCCAGCATTTT. Protein product: CASSLEGVQPQHF.

The gene calls are TRBV6-5 and TRBJ1-2; D gene unclear. Germline V lookup: CDR1 MNHEY, CDR2 SVGAGI. The CDR3 totals 13 residues. V dropped 4 bases and J dropped 6 bases, with 12 bases sitting between them. The CDR3 DNA is TGTGCCAGCAGTTTTCCACGGAGAGATGGCTACACCTTC. Translated, it gives CASSFPRRDGYTF.

This chain uses TRBV9 with TRBJ1-1; D is uncertain. Per germline, CDR1 SGDLS and CDR2 YYNGEE. This CDR3 has 13 amino acids. The V end was cut by 3 bases, the J end by 0 bases, with 6 bases between. In DNA form, the CDR3 reads TGTGCCAGCAGCGCCGAGATGAACACTGAAGCTTTCTTT. Its protein is CASSAEMNTEAFF.

The chain recombines TRBV18 with TRBJ2-7; the D gene is possibly TRBD2 (6 bases). The germline V gene has CDR1 KGHSH and CDR2 LQKENI. CDR3 size: 11 residues. The ends were cut back, 2 bases at V and 7 bases at J, with 6 bases in the middle. The CDR3 nucleotides are TGTGCCAGCTCACCAGGGGGGGAGCAGTACTTC. Translating it yields CASSPGGEQYF.

J is TRBJ2-7 and V is TRBV11-3; 8 bases line up with TRBD1. J lost 6 bases, V lost 5 bases, and 9 bases had no gene match. Germline values: CDR1 SGHNT, CDR2 YENEEA. The CDR3 totals 14 residues. The CDR3 DNA sequence: TGTGCCAGCAGCCCAAGGACAGGGCCAGGCGAGCAGTACTTC. It specifies CASSPRTGPGEQYF. The full variable domain, in which reference TRBV11-3 and TRBJ2-7 provide the parts outside the CDR3, is EAGVVQSPRYKIIEKKQPVAFWCNPISGHNTLYWYLQNLGQGPELLIRYENEEAVDDSQLPKDRFSAERLKGVDSTLKIQPAELGDSAVYLCASSPRTGPGEQYFGPGTRLTVT.

This chain connects TRBV6-5 to TRBJ2-3; D gene uncertain. This CDR3 has 15 amino acids. V was clipped by 11 bases and J by 0 bases, with 18 bases between them. The germline V gene encodes CDR1 MNHEY and CDR2 SVGAGI. The CDR3 coding sequence is TGTGCCCCGGTAGTAGGCAGACGAAGCACAGATACGCAGTATTTT. It translates to CAPVVGRRSTDTQYF.

The V and J genes are TRBV5-1 and TRBJ1-6; 9 bases line up with TRBD1. The CDR3 consists of 16 residues. CDR1 and CDR2 from the germline V gene are SGHRS and YFSETQ. The ends lost 5 bases at V and 10 bases at J; junction bases unmatched: 13. DNA for the CDR3: TGCGCCAGCAGTACGAACCCGGGACAGGGTGACTCACCCCTCCACTTT. It specifies CASSTNPGQGDSPLHF.

V is TRBV18 and J is TRBJ2-1; the match to TRBD2 covers 11 bases. The trim removed 3 bases at V and 5 bases at J, leaving 3 bases unmatched. Germline CDR1 is KGHSH and CDR2 is LQKENI. The CDR3 is 15 residues long. The CDR3 spells CASSPGLAVDNEQFF. The CDR3 bases are TGTGCCAGCTCACCGGGACTAGCGGTGGACAATGAGCAGTTCTTC.

The chain carries TRBV7-2 and TRBJ2-5; TRBD2 agrees at 12 bases. From germline, CDR1 is SGHTA and CDR2 FQGNSA. J was trimmed by 5 bases and V by 1 base; bases with no gene match: 2. The CDR3 is 15 residues long. The CDR3 DNA reads TGTGCCAGCAGCTTAGGACTAGCGGGGGCGGAGACCCAGTACTTC. Translated: CASSLGLAGAETQYF.

J is TRBJ1-6 and V is TRBV27; D not resolved. Trimming cost V 7 bases and J 9 bases, with 16 bases left between them. Germline V lookup: CDR1 MNHEY, CDR2 SMNVEV (reference sequence). This CDR3 is 14 amino acids long. CDR3 loop: CASTQSAKGSPLHF. The CDR3 nucleotides are TGTGCCAGCACCCAGTCGGCGAAGGGTTCACCCCTCCACTTT.

The chain joins TRBV7-4 to TRBJ1-4; D ambiguous. CDR3 length equals 14 residues. Per germline, CDR1 SGHVT and CDR2 SQSDAQ. V was clipped by 2 bases and J by 6 bases, with 10 bases between them. The CDR3 here is CASSLRAEDEKLFF. In DNA form, the CDR3 reads TGTGCCAGCAGCTTAAGGGCGGAGGATGAAAAACTGTTTTTT.

The chain carries TRBV19 and TRBJ2-1, with 8 bases identical to TRBD2. In germline, CDR1 is LNHDA, CDR2 SQIVND (reference sequence). The CDR3 runs to 15 residues. V lost 2 bases, J lost 9 bases, and 9 bases stayed unmatched. The CDR3, as DNA: TGTGCCAGTAGTATAACCGGAAGCGGGGGCCCTGAGCAGTTCTTC. Its translation is CASSITGSGGPEQFF.

V gene TRBV7-2 combines with J gene TRBJ2-7; TRBD1 agrees at 9 bases. V dropped 5 bases and J dropped 2; count of bases not matched to a gene: 7. The CDR3 contains 15 residues. Germline CDR1 is SGHTA and CDR2 is FQGNSA. The chain's CDR3 is CASSQDRGSPYEQYF. The CDR3 DNA reads as TGTGCCAGCAGCCAGGACAGGGGTTCGCCCTACGAGCAGTACTTC.

The chain recombines TRBV18 with TRBJ1-1; 10 nucleotides align to TRBD1. The J segment lost 0 bases and the V segment lost 3 bases, leaving 4 bases of the junction unmatched. The germline CDR1 and CDR2 sequences are KGHSH and LQKENI. The CDR3 is 16 residues long. The CDR3, as DNA: TGTGCCAGCTCACCTGGGACAGGGGCTTTGAACACTGAAGCTTTCTTT. Its translation: CASSPGTGALNTEAFF.